This T cell receptor beta chain was documented in a study of read filtering for tumor transcriptome and immune sequencing. Looking at the study overall: Revised staging placed about 8 patients in R-ISS I, some 17 in II, more than five in III.

Germline V lookup: CDR1 MGHRA, CDR2 YSYEKL. Between the trimmed V and J ends, which lost 3 bases and 2 bases, there was a span of 13 bases. CDR3 length: 15 amino acids. There are many counts of this clonotype. Molecular barcoded adaptors covering alpha/delta and beta/gamma chains were used on roughly 400 ng RNA. TCRdb reprocessed the reads with MiXCR, giving one entry per CDR3 protein. The repertoire consists of 75,000 to 95,000 distinct CDR3 sequences, with 20% to 25% occurring once and the leading ten covering about an eighth. This chain uses TRBV4-1 with TRBJ2-5, with a possible D match to TRBD1 (6 bases). Input material: a population of CD138-negative cells sorted from bone marrow. The clonotype comes from a donor aged 40 or older with multiple myeloma. The CDR3 coding sequence is TGCGCCAGCAGCCAGACAGGACAGTTACAAGAGACCCAGTACTTC. This encodes CASSQTGQLQETQYF.